The entry below gives a single TCR beta chain sequence along with its context. The antigen is unknown. This sample is part of a study of graft-versus-host responses after intestinal transplantation. Study-level results: Early post-transplant HvG declines were associated with peak circulating GvH clone levels.

After removal of 3 bases from V and 7 bases from J, the junction contained 2 bases not matched to a gene. The CDR3 loop spans 15 amino acids. Germline V lookup: CDR1 KGHSH, CDR2 LQKENI. The data were produced by immunoSEQ multiplex PCR, yet TCRdb's version contains in-frame clones alone and is incomplete. The sample records more than 90,000 clones, around 90% being singletons. The chain joins TRBV18 to TRBJ1-6; 11 bases match TRBD1. The material was unstimulated CD4+ T cells sorted from spleen or lymph node cells, obtained before transplant. This TCR came from a human donor who was the organ donor for an intestinal transplant. DNA of the CDR3: TGTGCCAGCTCACCCCGGGACAGGGGGAATTCACCCCTCCACTTT. Protein sequence: CASSPRDRGNSPLHF.